This is a list of T cell receptor beta chains from one sample in a study of tumor and adjacent non-tumor tissue in lung cancer. MiXCR was run by TCRdb on the multiplex PCR reads, yielding one entry per CDR3 protein. The table includes about 110,000 distinct CDR3 sequences, under 90% detected once. Sequencing input: lung tumor tissue. Receptor source: a man between 65 and 85 years old with non-small cell lung cancer. The CDR3 runs from the conserved cysteine through the conserved F or W. A D gene is named only where the DNA matches it firmly. Clone size is stated in some rows and not others, as once, few, many or a class when expanded.

v_call	j_call	d_call	clone_size	cdr3_length	cdr3_aa	cdr3_nt
TRBV28	TRBJ2-7	.	once	17	CASSLRGVLKTSYGQYF	TGTGCCAGCAGTTTAAGGGGGGTCCTCAAGACATCATACGGGCAGTACTTC
TRBV4-1	TRBJ2-2	TRBD1	.	15	CANSQRTGRTGELFF	TGCGCCAACAGCCAGAGGACAGGGCGCACTGGGGAGCTGTTTTTT
TRBV6-5	TRBJ1-1	TRBD1	.	15	CASRTGTGLVGEAFF	TGCGCCAGCAGGACCGGGACAGGGTTGGTCGGTGAAGCTTTCTTT
TRBV6-4	TRBJ1-1	.	many	13	CASSVGTNTEAFF	TGTGCCAGCAGTGTTGGGACCAACACTGAAGCTTTCTTT
TRBV20-1	TRBJ2-1	.	.	14	CNASAGQNSNEQFF	TGCAACGCTAGTGCGGGCCAGAATAGCAATGAGCAGTTCTTC
TRBV11-2	TRBJ2-7	.	once	15	CANNLDQGGRYEQYF	TGTGCAAACAACTTAGACCAGGGGGGCAGGTACGAGCAGTACTTC
TRBV6-1	TRBJ1-2	.	.	15	CDSTPDTGGNYGYTF	TGTGACAGCACCCCCGATACGGGAGGCAACTATGGCTACACCTTC
TRBV29-1	TRBJ1-3	.	.	12	CSDGLPGDTIYF	TGCAGCGATGGACTACCGGGAGACACCATATATTTT
TRBV6-1	TRBJ2-2	TRBD1	.	16	CASTEYWTGTTGELFF	TGTGCCAGCACTGAATACTGGACAGGGACCACCGGGGAGCTGTTTTTT
TRBV4-3	TRBJ2-5	TRBD2	medium-sized	14	CASSQEAGRETQYF	TGCGCCAGCAGCCAAGAAGCGGGACGAGAGACCCAGTACTTC
TRBV11-3	TRBJ2-7	.	.	15	CASSPMTVSEYEQYF	TGTGCCAGCAGTCCGATGACAGTTTCCGAGTACGAGCAGTATTTC